This entry describes one T cell receptor beta chain. What it binds is not known. Donors had nominal health at sampling but likely had unrecorded immune exposures. This sample was included in a study of cytomegalovirus exposure and HLA in healthy donors. Primers for the PCR totalled 60 Vbeta and 13 Jbeta. Data came from immunoSEQ multiplex PCR; TCRdb stores just in-frame clones and leaves some out. The sample contains about 200,000 clones, around 81% of which appear only once. Findings and limits, study-wide: An analysis that was carried out later associated approximately 17,000 TCR beta sequences with HLA alleles at 0.05 false discovery rate. It was reported in a later analysis that an Asian-associated ancestry cluster showed fewer N-insertions than the 666-donor mean. Immune exposure information available was restricted to CMV serostatus.

The CDR3 is made up of 16 amino acids. The source is a man younger than 35 in good health and CMV-seronegative. The specimen sequenced was PBMCs. The chain employs TRBV21-1 and TRBJ1-5; the table's D call of TRBD1 was not tested on the DNA. TRBV21-1 is an annotated pseudogene. CDR3 sequence reads: CASSKGEQGPSQPQHF. The CDR3 region has the DNA TGTGCCAGCAGCAAGGGTGAACAGGGGCCGAGTCAGCCCCAGCATTTT.